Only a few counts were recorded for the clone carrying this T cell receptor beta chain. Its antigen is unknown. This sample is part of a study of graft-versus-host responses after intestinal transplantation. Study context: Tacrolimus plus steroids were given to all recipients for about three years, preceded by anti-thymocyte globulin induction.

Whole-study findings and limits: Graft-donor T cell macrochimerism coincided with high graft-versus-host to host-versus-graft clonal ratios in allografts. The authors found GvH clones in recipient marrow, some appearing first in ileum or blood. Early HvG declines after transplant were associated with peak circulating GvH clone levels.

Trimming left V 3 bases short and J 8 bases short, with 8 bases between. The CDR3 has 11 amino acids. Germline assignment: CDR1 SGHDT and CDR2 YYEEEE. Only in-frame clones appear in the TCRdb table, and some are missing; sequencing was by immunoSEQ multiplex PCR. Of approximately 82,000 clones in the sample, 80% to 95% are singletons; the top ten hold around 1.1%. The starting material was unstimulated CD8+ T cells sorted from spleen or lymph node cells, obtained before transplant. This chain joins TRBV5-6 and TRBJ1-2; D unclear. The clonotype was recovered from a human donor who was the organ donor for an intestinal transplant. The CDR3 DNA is TGTGCCAGCAGCTACAGTAAAGGCTACACCTTC. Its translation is CASSYSKGYTF.